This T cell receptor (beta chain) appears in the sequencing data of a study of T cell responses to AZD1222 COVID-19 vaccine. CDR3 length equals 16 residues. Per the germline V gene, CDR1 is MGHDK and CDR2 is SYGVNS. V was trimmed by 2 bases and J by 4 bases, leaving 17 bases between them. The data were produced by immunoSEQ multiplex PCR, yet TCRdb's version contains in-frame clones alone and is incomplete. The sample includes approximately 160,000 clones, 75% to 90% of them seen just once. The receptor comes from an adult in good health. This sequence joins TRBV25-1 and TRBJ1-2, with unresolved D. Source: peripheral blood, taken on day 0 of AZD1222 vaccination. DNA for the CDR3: TGTGCCAGCAGTGAACCGGGTCCGGCCACATCCTATGGCTACACCTTC. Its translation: CASSEPGPATSYGYTF.